The 7 T cell receptor beta chains given below trace back to one sample, sequenced in a study of blood T cells in healthy people across ages. Primers used in a second PCR of roughly 7 to 11 cycles were a sample-barcoded 5' primer and a J-beta primer mix. TCRdb independently ran MiXCR on the 5' RACE reads; one entry per CDR3 protein. The profile covers some 640,000 distinct CDR3 sequences, with more than 40% appearing a single time and 30% to 35% taken by the ten largest. The material sequenced was blood. Source of these receptors: a woman in her fifties or sixties in good health.

V and J are TRBV7-3 and TRBJ2-1, with D unresolved. Trimming cost V 5 bases and J 2 bases, with 7 bases left between them. CDR3 length: 13 residues. Germline V gene data show CDR1 as SGHTA and CDR2 as FQGTGA. As DNA, the CDR3 is TGTGCCAGCAGCCAAAGGGCCTACAATGAGCAGTTCTTC. Amino acids: CASSQRAYNEQFF.

V and J are TRBV20-1 and TRBJ2-3; either TRBD1 or TRBD2 may fit D (5 bases each). V was trimmed by 6 bases and J by 5 bases, leaving 18 bases between them. There are 14 residues in the CDR3. CDR1 DFQATT and CDR2 SNEGSKA come from the germline V gene (reference sequence). The CDR3 DNA reads TGCAGTGCCGGGGCCGGGACGGGTGGAGATACGCAGTATTTT. The encoded protein is CSAGAGTGGDTQYF.

Only a few counts were recorded for this clonotype. This rearrangement joins TRBV7-9 to TRBJ2-5, with 7 bases aligning to TRBD1. CDR1 SEHNR and CDR2 FQNEAQ come from the germline V gene (reference sequence). The junction had 4 bases not matched to a gene; V was cut back by 1 base and J by 5 bases. CDR3 length equals 14 residues. The CDR3 nucleotides read TGTGCCAGCAGCTTAGTAGCGACAGGGGAGACCCAGTACTTC. It translates to CASSLVATGETQYF. Combining the CDR3 with reference TRBV7-9 and TRBJ2-5 gives the whole variable domain DTGVSQNPRHKITKRGQNVTFRCDPISEHNRLYWYRQTLGQGPEFLTYFQNEAQLEKSRLLSDRFSAERPKGSFSTLEIQRTEQGDSAMYLCASSLVATGETQYFGPGTRLLVL.

This clonotype has a handful of counts. The genes are TRBV3-1 and TRBJ1-2; TRBD1 is a possible D gene (6 bases). Deletions cut 0 bases from V and 5 bases from J, with 28 bases between. CDR1 LGHDT and CDR2 YNNKEL come from the germline V gene (reference sequence). The CDR3 is made up of 20 amino acids. CDR3 loop: CASSQDRVGGGLDQRYGYTF. DNA of the CDR3: TGTGCCAGCAGCCAAGATCGTGTCGGTGGGGGGCTCGATCAAAGATATGGCTACACCTTC.

The chain combines TRBV13 with TRBJ1-2, with 7 nucleotides matching TRBD1. The germline V gene has CDR1 PRHDT and CDR2 FYEKMQ (reference sequence). V trimming: 2 bases; J trimming: 4 bases; junction bases outside the gene matches: 1. The CDR3 is 13 residues long. DNA of the CDR3: TGTGCCAGCAGCTTAAGGGACAGCTATGGCTACACCTTC. Translation: CASSLRDSYGYTF. The whole variable domain, filled in from reference TRBV13 and TRBJ1-2, reads AAGVIQSPRHLIKEKRETATLKCYPIPRHDTVYWYQQGPGQDPQFLISFYEKMQSDKGSIPDRFSAQQFSDYHSELNMSSLELGDSALYFCASSLRDSYGYTFGSGTRLTVV.

The rearrangement joins TRBV20-1 to TRBJ1-4; D may be TRBD1 (6 bases). Germline-derived CDR1 and CDR2 are DFQATT and SNEGSKA (reference sequence). The V gene lost 0 bases and the J gene lost 6 bases, with 11 bases spanning the gap. The CDR3 contains 14 residues. The CDR3 coding sequence is TGCAGTGCTAGAGATCGGGGGGCTGATGAAAAACTGTTTTTT. Its translation: CSARDRGADEKLFF.

In this sample, this clonotype turned up a few times. The chain is built from TRBV2 and TRBJ1-1; no definite D call. The CDR3 consists of 11 residues. V was cut by 6 bases and J by 1 base, with 3 bases left in between. The germline CDR1 and CDR2 sequences are SNHLY and FYNNEI. CDR3 residues: CASSPNTEAFF. CDR3 coding DNA: TGTGCCAGCAGCCCGAACACTGAAGCTTTCTTT.